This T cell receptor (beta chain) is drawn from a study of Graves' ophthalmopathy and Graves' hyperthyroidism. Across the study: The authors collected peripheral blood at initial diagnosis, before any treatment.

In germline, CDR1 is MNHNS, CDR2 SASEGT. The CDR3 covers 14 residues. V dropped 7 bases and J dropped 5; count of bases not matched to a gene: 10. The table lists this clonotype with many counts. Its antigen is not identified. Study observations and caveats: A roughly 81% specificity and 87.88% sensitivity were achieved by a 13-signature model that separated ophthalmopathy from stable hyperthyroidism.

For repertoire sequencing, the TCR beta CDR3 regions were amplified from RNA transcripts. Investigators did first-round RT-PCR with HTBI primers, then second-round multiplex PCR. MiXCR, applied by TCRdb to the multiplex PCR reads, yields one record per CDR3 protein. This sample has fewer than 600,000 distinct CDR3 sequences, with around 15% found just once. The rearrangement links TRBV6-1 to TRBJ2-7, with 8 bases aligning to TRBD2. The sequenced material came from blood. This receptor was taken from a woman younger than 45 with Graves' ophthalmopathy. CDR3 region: CASMSGGPADEQYF. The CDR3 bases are TGTGCCAGCATGTCGGGGGGGCCCGCCGACGAGCAGTACTTC.